Shown below are 10 T cell receptor beta chains from a single sample sequenced in a study of cytomegalovirus exposure and HLA in healthy donors. PCR was performed using 60 Vbeta and 13 Jbeta primers. The protocol was immunoSEQ multiplex PCR, while the TCRdb copy is restricted to in-frame clones and leaves out a portion. In the table there are roughly 63,000 clones, roughly 80% of which are singletons. Sequenced: PBMCs. These TCRs come from a woman between 35 and 50 years old in good health and CMV-seropositive.

V usage is TRBV12-2 and J usage is TRBJ2-7; TRBD1 is the table's D call, not checked against the DNA. TRBV12-2 is classified as a pseudogene. CDR3 length: 14 residues. The CDR3 region has the DNA TGTGCAAGTCGCTTAAGGGGAATTCGATACGAGCAGTACTTC. The encoded protein is CASRLRGIRYEQYF.

The V call is TRBV5-1, the J call TRBJ2-1; D is undetermined. The V end was cut by 0 bases, the J end by 5 bases, with 12 bases between. The V gene's germline CDR1 is SGHRS and CDR2 YFSETQ. The CDR3 totals 15 residues. The CDR3 region has the DNA TGCGCCAGCAGCTTGGCCCCCGGTTCCCACAATGAGCAGTTCTTC. This translates into CASSLAPGSHNEQFF.

The chain employs TRBV7-2 and TRBJ2-1; 7 bases are shared with TRBD2. From germline, CDR1 is SGHTA and CDR2 FQGNSA. Trimming took 0 bases from V and 8 from J; bases not matched to a gene: 4. This CDR3 has 14 residues. In nucleotides, the CDR3 is TGTGCCAGCAGCTTAGCCTCAGGGAGGGATGAGCAGTTCTTC. Protein: CASSLASGRDEQFF.

The V and J genes are TRBV7-2 and TRBJ2-7; 7 bases agree with TRBD2. V lost 8 bases, J lost 0 bases, and 10 bases stayed unmatched. The CDR3 covers 15 residues. Germline V lookup: CDR1 SGHTA, CDR2 FQGNSA. The CDR3 DNA follows: TGTGCCAGCGGACCTAGGCGGGAGAGCTCCTACGAGCAGTACTTC. Translation: CASGPRRESSYEQYF.

The chain couples TRBV7-2 to TRBJ2-3; TRBD2 agrees at 12 bases. In germline, CDR1 is SGHTA, CDR2 FQGNSA. V shed 3 bases, J shed 8 bases, and the junction held 6 bases outside the gene matches. The CDR3 has 15 amino acids. The CDR3 protein is CASSFLAGGLGTQYF. Here the CDR3 DNA reads TGTGCCAGCAGCTTTCTAGCGGGGGGGCTTGGTACGCAGTATTTT. Complete variable domain (other parts from reference TRBV7-2 and TRBJ2-3): GAGVSQSPSNKVTEKGKDVELRCDPISGHTALYWYRQSLGQGLEFLIYFQGNSAPDKSGLPSDRFSAERTGGSVSTLTIQRTQQEDSAVYLCASSFLAGGLGTQYFGPGTRLTVL.

The chain is built from TRBV7-2 and TRBJ1-3; 7 positions match TRBD1. After removal of 5 bases from V and 5 bases from J, the junction contained 12 bases not matched to a gene. The CDR3 is 16 amino acids. CDR1 SGHTA and CDR2 FQGNSA come from the germline V gene. The CDR3 spells CASSQNPGQSRNTIYF. The CDR3 bases are TGTGCCAGCAGCCAGAACCCGGGACAGTCTAGAAACACCATATATTTT.

J is TRBJ1-1 and V is TRBV7-9; 10 bases agree with TRBD1. The CDR3 totals 16 residues. V shed 1 base, J shed 6 bases, and the junction held 8 bases outside the gene matches. Germline CDR1 reads SEHNR; CDR2 reads FQNEAQ (reference sequence). CDR3 nucleotides: TGTGCCAGCAGCTTAGAGTGGGGACAGGGGACCCCTGAAGCTTTCTTT. Its protein product is CASSLEWGQGTPEAFF.

The chain couples TRBV7-9 to TRBJ1-1, with TRBD1 identical over 8 bases. This CDR3 region has 16 residues. From germline, CDR1 is SEHNR and CDR2 FQNEAQ (reference sequence). Unmatched junction bases numbered 13, after V lost 6 bases and J lost 4 bases. The CDR3 here is CASSKQGGISGTEAFF. DNA of the CDR3: TGTGCCAGCAGTAAACAGGGGGGGATCTCGGGCACTGAAGCTTTCTTT. Using reference TRBV7-9 and TRBJ1-1 for the parts outside the CDR3, the full variable domain is DTGVSQNPRHKITKRGQNVTFRCDPISEHNRLYWYRQTLGQGPEFLTYFQNEAQLEKSRLLSDRFSAERPKGSFSTLEIQRTEQGDSAMYLCASSKQGGISGTEAFFGQGTRLTVV.

The rearrangement links TRBV11-2 to TRBJ1-5; no clear D gene. This CDR3 contains 13 residues. Trimming stripped 0 bases from V and 4 bases from J, with 4 bases between. Per germline, CDR1 SGHAT and CDR2 FQNNGV. Written as DNA, the CDR3 is TGTGCCAGCAGCTTAGATAGTAATCAGCCCCAGCATTTT. It yields the protein CASSLDSNQPQHF.

This rearrangement joins TRBV14 to TRBJ2-2; 8 nucleotides align to TRBD2. V lost 4 bases, J lost 0 bases, and 4 bases stayed unmatched. Germline-derived CDR1 and CDR2 are SGHDN and FVKESK. The CDR3 contains 16 residues. CDR3 amino acids: CASSRGGSANTGELFF. The CDR3 nucleotides are TGTGCCAGCAGCCGCGGGGGGAGCGCGAACACCGGGGAGCTGTTTTTT.